This T cell receptor beta chain was sequenced for a study of CD8 T cells in Susac syndrome. The CDR3 has 15 residues. Between the trimmed V and J ends, which lost 3 bases and 4 bases, there was a span of 12 bases. Germline V gene lookup returns CDR1 LGHDT and CDR2 YNNKEL (reference sequence). Random-hexamer reverse transcription was applied to roughly 0.5 to 1 ug RNA. Via MiXCR, TCRdb re-called the immunoSEQ multiplex PCR reads, giving one row per CDR3 protein. The data contain tens of thousands of distinct CDR3 sequences, approximately 96% of them singletons. The sequenced sample consisted of CD8+ T cells from PBMCs. This TCR came from a human donor with Susac syndrome. V and J are TRBV3-1 and TRBJ2-2; D is uncertain. The CDR3 loop reads CASSQARGFTGELFF. For the CDR3, the DNA is TGTGCCAGCAGCCAGGCGCGCGGTTTCACCGGGGAGCTGTTTTTT.